This is a list of T cell receptor beta chains from one sample in a study of cytomegalovirus exposure and HLA in healthy donors. Only in-frame clones appear in the TCRdb table, and some are missing; sequencing was by immunoSEQ multiplex PCR. The sample has some 120,000 clones; around 75% are singletons. The material sequenced was PBMCs. The receptors stem from a young woman in good health and CMV-seronegative. Both conserved end residues are part of each CDR3. D genes are given only for firm matches. Not all rows give a size; the values are once, few, many and, for expanded clones, a class.

abundance	d_gene	v_gene	j_gene	CDR3aa	CDR3nt
NA	TRBD1	TRBV19	TRBJ1-1	CAIRDRVNTEAFF	TGTGCCATACGGGACAGGGTAAACACTGAAGCTTTCTTT
NA	NA	TRBV2	TRBJ1-1	CASSDRKGAEAFF	TGTGCCAGCAGTGATAGGAAGGGGGCTGAAGCTTTCTTT
few	NA	TRBV30	TRBJ1-5	CAWSSTGVGVYQPQHF	TGTGCCTGGAGTAGCACTGGGGTAGGGGTTTATCAGCCCCAGCATTTT
NA	NA	TRBV27	TRBJ1-2	CASFDDSYGYTF	TGTGCCAGCTTCGATGACTCCTACGGCTACACCTTC
NA	TRBD1	TRBV9	TRBJ1-2	CASSEGTGYYGYTF	TGTGCCAGCAGCGAGGGGACAGGGTACTATGGCTACACCTTC
NA	NA	TRBV5-4	TRBJ1-1	CASSLNRGLNTEAFF	TGTGCCAGCAGCTTGAACCGGGGTTTAAACACTGAAGCTTTCTTT
NA	NA	TRBV28	TRBJ1-2	CASGQGRYYGYTF	TGTGCCAGCGGGCAAGGAAGGTACTATGGCTACACCTTC
few	TRBD1	TRBV7-3	TRBJ2-5	CASSPTGQGVGETQYF	TGTGCCAGCAGCCCCACGGGACAGGGGGTTGGGGAGACCCAGTACTTC
once	TRBD1	TRBV5-8	TRBJ2-5	CASSSGDRGRETQYF	TGTGCCAGCAGCTCAGGGGACAGGGGAAGGGAGACCCAGTACTTC
NA	TRBD1	TRBV27	TRBJ1-5	CASMGGQGKYSNQPQHF	TGTGCCAGCATGGGGGGACAGGGAAAATATAGCAATCAGCCCCAGCATTTT
NA	NA	TRBV7-8	TRBJ1-1	CASVQEAEAFF	TGTGCCAGCGTCCAGGAGGCTGAAGCTTTCTTT
NA	TRBD1	TRBV5-1	TRBJ1-1	CASSLGQGGDTEAFF	TGCGCCAGCAGCCTAGGACAGGGGGGGGACACTGAAGCTTTCTTT
NA	NA	TRBV2	TRBJ1-5	CASSEGGNNQPQHF	TGTGCCAGCAGTGAGGGAGGGAACAATCAGCCCCAGCATTTT
NA	TRBD1	TRBV6-5	TRBJ2-7	CASSLFQGAYEQYF	TGTGCCAGCAGTTTGTTTCAGGGGGCCTACGAGCAGTACTTC
few	TRBD1	TRBV5-1	TRBJ2-7	CASSLGQGPTYEQYF	TGCGCCAGCAGCTTGGGACAGGGCCCTACCTACGAGCAGTACTTC
NA	NA	TRBV9	TRBJ1-2	CASSGQQGRSGYTF	TGTGCCAGCAGCGGCCAACAGGGACGGAGCGGCTACACCTTC
NA	TRBD1	TRBV7-2	TRBJ1-5	CASSPFGTGNQPQHF	TGTGCCAGCAGCCCTTTTGGGACAGGGAACCAGCCCCAGCATTTT
NA	TRBD1	TRBV27	TRBJ2-7	CASSLLGTETYEQYF	TGTGCCAGCAGTTTATTGGGGACAGAGACCTACGAGCAGTACTTC
NA	NA	TRBV19	TRBJ1-2	CASSVSSGSGYGYTF	TGTGCCAGTAGTGTCTCTTCGGGGAGCGGGTATGGCTACACCTTC
NA	NA	TRBV19	TRBJ2-3	CASSTPGTSTDTQYF	TGTGCCAGTAGTACCCCCGGGACTAGCACAGATACGCAGTATTTT
few	NA	TRBV5-4	TRBJ2-7	CASSYPGQSYYEQYF	TGTGCCAGCAGCTACCCAGGACAGTCCTACTACGAGCAGTACTTC
NA	NA	TRBV19	TRBJ1-2	CASSPYSGSYTF	TGTGCCAGTAGTCCCTATTCGGGGAGCTACACCTTC
NA	NA	TRBV2	TRBJ2-6	CASRERVSLSGANVLTF	TGTGCCAGCAGGGAGCGGGTTTCGCTCTCTGGGGCCAACGTCCTGACTTTC
NA	NA	TRBV1	TRBJ2-5	CTSSPPFGAGLFQETQYF	TGCACCAGCTCCCCGCCATTTGGGGCAGGGCTCTTCCAAGAGACCCAGTACTTC
NA	TRBD1	TRBV7-3	TRBJ1-1	CASRLTGGNTEAFF	TGTGCCAGCAGGTTGACAGGGGGGAACACTGAAGCTTTCTTT